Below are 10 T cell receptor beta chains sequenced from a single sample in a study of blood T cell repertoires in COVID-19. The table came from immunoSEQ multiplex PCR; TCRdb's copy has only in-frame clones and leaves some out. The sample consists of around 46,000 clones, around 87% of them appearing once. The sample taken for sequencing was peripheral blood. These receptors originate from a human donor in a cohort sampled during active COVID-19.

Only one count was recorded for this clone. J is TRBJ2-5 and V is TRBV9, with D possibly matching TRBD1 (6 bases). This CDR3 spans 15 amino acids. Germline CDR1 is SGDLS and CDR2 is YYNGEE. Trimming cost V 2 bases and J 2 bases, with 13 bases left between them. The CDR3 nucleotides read TGTGCCAGCAGCGTCGGGACAATACCGCAAGAGACCCAGTACTTC. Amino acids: CASSVGTIPQETQYF.

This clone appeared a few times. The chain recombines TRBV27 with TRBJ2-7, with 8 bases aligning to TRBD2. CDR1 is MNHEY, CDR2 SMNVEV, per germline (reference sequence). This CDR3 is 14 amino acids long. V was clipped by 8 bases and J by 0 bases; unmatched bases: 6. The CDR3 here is CASRVSGSSYEQYF. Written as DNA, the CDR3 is TGTGCCAGCCGAGTGAGCGGGAGCTCCTACGAGCAGTACTTC.

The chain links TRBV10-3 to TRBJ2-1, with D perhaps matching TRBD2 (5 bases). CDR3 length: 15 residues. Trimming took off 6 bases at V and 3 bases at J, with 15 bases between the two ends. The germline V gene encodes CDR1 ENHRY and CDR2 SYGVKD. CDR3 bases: TGTGCCATCAGGCCAGAAACGGGATACTACAATGAGCAGTTCTTC. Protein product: CAIRPETGYYNEQFF.

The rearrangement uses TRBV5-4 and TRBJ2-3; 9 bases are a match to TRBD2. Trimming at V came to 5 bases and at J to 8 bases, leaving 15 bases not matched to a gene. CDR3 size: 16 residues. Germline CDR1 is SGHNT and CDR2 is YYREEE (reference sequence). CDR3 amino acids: CASSQEASGMGGTQYF. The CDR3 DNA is TGTGCCAGCAGTCAGGAGGCTAGCGGGATGGGGGGTACGCAGTATTTT.

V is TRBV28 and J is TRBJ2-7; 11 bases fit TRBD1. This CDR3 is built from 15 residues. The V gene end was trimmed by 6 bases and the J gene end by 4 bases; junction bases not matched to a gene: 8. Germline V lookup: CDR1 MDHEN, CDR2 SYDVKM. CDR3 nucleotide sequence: TGTGCCAGCAGCTTCTCCGGGACAGGGGGGTACGAGCAGTACTTC. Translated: CASSFSGTGGYEQYF. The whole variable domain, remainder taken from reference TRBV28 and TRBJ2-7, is DVKVTQSSRYLVKRTGEKVFLECVQDMDHENMFWYRQDPGLGLRLIYFSYDVKMKEKGDIPEGYSVSREKKERFSLILESASTNQTSMYLCASSFSGTGGYEQYFGPGTRLTVT.

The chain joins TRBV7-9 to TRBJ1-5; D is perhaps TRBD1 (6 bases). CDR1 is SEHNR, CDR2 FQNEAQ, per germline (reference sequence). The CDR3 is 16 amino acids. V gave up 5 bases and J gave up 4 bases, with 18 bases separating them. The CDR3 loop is CASSRKTGETNQPQHF. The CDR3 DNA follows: TGTGCCAGCAGCAGGAAGACAGGAGAAACAAATCAGCCCCAGCATTTT. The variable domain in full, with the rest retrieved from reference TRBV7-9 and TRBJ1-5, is DTGVSQNPRHKITKRGQNVTFRCDPISEHNRLYWYRQTLGQGPEFLTYFQNEAQLEKSRLLSDRFSAERPKGSFSTLEIQRTEQGDSAMYLCASSRKTGETNQPQHFGDGTRLSIL.

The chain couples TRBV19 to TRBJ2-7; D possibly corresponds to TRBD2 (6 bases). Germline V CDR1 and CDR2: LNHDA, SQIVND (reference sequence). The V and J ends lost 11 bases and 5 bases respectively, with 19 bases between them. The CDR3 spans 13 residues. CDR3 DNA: TGTGCCGGAGGGAACAGATCTGGCCACGAGCAGTACTTC. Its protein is CAGGNRSGHEQYF.

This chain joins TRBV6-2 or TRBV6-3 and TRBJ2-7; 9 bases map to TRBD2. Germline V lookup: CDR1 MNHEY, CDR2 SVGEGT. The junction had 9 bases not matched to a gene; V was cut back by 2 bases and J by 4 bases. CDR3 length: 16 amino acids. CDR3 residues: CASSYRDASGVYEQYF. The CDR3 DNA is TGTGCCAGCAGTTACCGAGATGCTAGCGGGGTTTACGAGCAGTACTTC.

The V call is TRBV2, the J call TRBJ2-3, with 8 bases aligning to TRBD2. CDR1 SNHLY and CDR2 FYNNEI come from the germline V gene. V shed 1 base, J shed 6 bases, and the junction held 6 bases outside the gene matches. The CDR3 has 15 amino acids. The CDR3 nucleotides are TGTGCCAGCAGTGAAGAGTTTAGCGGGGCTGATACGCAGTATTTT. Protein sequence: CASSEEFSGADTQYF.

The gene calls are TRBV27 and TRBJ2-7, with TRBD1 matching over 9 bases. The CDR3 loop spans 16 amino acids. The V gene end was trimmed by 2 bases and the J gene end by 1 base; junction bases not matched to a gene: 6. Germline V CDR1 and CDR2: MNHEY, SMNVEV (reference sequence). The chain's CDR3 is CASSLTPGQGSYEQYF. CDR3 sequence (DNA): TGTGCCAGCAGTTTAACGCCGGGACAGGGATCCTACGAGCAGTACTTC.